Listed below are T cell receptor beta chains from one sample, sequenced in a study of shared T cell receptors in the human thymus. Generated by immunoSEQ multiplex PCR, the TCRdb table keeps only in-frame clones and is missing some. The sample shows about 710,000 clones, around 87% of them seen only once. This same sample was also taken into another study, of human thymus T cells.

Material for sequencing was thymocytes. The receptors here all came from a boy less than two years old with a congenital heart defect. Each CDR3 is given with its conserved first and last residue. Each record gives: CDR3 protein, V gene, J gene.

CASSFRRENTEAFF,TRBV6-6,TRBJ1-1
CASSQDLGPKPHATNEKLFF,TRBV4-2,TRBJ1-4
CASSSHRDRKYEQYF,TRBV2,TRBJ2-7
CSAEGVNEQFF,TRBV20-1,TRBJ2-1
CASSQLSGQGINTIYF,TRBV4-1,TRBJ1-3
CASRLAAYNEQFF,TRBV5-1,TRBJ2-1
CASSSGNFNNEQFF,TRBV6-5,TRBJ2-1
CASTQNPPGTGRPNEKLFF,TRBV4-3,TRBJ1-4
CASSGRTLYSNQPQHF,TRBV6-1,TRBJ1-5
CASSQETPTGPGYTF,TRBV4-3,TRBJ1-2
CASSSQGSNEKLFF,TRBV6-5,TRBJ1-4
CASSQDKSSATGPLEAFF,TRBV4-2,TRBJ1-1
CASSHIAGGEQFF,TRBV5-6,TRBJ2-1
CASSLAPLVESPLHF,TRBV11-2,TRBJ1-6
CASSPSSPSQETQYF,TRBV7-7,TRBJ2-5
CASSAQDTEAFF,TRBV9,TRBJ1-1
CASSETYRQYEQYF,TRBV10-2,TRBJ2-7
CASSPPLPPPGSPLHF,TRBV28,TRBJ1-6
CASSHGPFTRGEVAGELFF,TRBV7-2,TRBJ2-2
CASSSDRDENGYTF,TRBV5-1,TRBJ1-2
CASSGGLSNTEAFF,TRBV5-1,TRBJ1-1
CASRERRESYTIYF,TRBV6-5,TRBJ1-3
CAISGPDRGKYEQYF,TRBV10-3,TRBJ2-7
CASRPVRDSPKLELFF,TRBV6-6,TRBJ1-4